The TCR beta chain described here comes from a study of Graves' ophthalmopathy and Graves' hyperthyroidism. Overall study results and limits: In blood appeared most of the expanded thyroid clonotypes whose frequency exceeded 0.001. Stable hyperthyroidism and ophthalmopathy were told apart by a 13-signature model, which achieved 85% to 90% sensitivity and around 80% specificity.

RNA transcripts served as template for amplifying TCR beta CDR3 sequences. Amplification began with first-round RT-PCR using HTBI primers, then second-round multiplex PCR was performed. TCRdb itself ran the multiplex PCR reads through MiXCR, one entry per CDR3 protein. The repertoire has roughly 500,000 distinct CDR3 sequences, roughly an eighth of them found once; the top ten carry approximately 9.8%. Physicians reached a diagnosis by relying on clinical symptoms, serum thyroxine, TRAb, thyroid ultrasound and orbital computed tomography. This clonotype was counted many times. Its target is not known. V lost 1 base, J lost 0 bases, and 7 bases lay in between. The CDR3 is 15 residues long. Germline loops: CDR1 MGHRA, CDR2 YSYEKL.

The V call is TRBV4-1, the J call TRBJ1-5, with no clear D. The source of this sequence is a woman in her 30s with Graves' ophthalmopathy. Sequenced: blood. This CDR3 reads CASSQGGISNQPQHF. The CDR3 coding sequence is TGCGCCAGCAGCCAAGGCGGCATTAGCAATCAGCCCCAGCATTTT.